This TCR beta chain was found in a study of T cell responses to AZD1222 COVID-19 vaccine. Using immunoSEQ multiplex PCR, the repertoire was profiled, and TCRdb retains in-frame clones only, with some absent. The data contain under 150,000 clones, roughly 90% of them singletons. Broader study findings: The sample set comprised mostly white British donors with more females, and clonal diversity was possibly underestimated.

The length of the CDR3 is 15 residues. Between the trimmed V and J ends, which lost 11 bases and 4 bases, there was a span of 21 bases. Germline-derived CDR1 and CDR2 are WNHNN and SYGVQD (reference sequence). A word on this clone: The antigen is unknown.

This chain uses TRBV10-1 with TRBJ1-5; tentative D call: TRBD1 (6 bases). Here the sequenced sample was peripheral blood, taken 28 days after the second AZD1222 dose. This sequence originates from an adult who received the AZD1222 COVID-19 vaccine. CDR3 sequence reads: CAEWGEGGLNQPQHF. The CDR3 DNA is TGCGCCGAGTGGGGGGAGGGGGGGCTGAATCAGCCCCAGCATTTT.